This paragraph reports one TCR beta chain. Unique molecular identifiers were incorporated during preparation of the TCRbeta library. Each CDR3 protein is one row after TCRdb ran MiXCR on the PCR reads. The sample has a few hundred thousand distinct CDR3 sequences; 10% are singletons. Germline V gives CDR1 DFQATT, CDR2 SNEGSKA (reference sequence). V lost 1 base to trimming and J lost 2 bases, with 8 bases between them. CDR3 size: 13 residues. This sample was included in a study of T-cell reconstitution after alpha-beta-depleted transplantation in children. The chain couples TRBV20-1 to TRBJ1-2; unclear D gene. The sequence came from a human donor who donated a stem cell graft to a child with acute lymphoblastic leukemia. The starting material was PBMCs from the stem cell graft donor, obtained from the stem cell graft. DNA for the CDR3: TGCAGTGCTAGAGCCTCGGACAACTATGGCTACACCTTC. This encodes CSARASDNYGYTF.